The rows below give T cell receptor beta chains drawn from one sample of a study of vaccination effects on CD4 cells after COVID-19. Assay: immunoSEQ multiplex PCR; the TCRdb copy retains only in-frame clones and omits some. Among 50,000 to 65,000 clones listed, 80% were seen once. These receptors have no known antigen. This sample comprised CD4+ T cells from PBMCs cultured with HCoV-229E spike peptides, obtained before COVID-19 vaccination. All receptors derive from a human donor who received a COVID-19 vaccine. Both conserved end residues are part of each CDR3. The D gene is left open where the match is weak. Only some rows state a clone size, as once, few, many or a class for expanded clones.

v_gene	abundance	j_gene	d_gene	CDR3nt	CDR3aa
TRBV4-1	NA	TRBJ2-1	NA	TGCGCCAGCAGCCGGGCAGGAAGGAATGAGCAGTTCTTC	CASSRAGRNEQFF
TRBV20-1	NA	TRBJ2-2	NA	TGCAGTGCTAGTTTTGGTTACACCGGGGAGCTGTTTTTT	CSASFGYTGELFF
TRBV10-3	NA	TRBJ1-1	NA	TGTGCCATCAGTAGCCGGGGGAACAGCACTGAAGCTTTCTTT	CAISSRGNSTEAFF
TRBV6-4	NA	TRBJ2-3	NA	TGTGCCAGCTCAAGGGAAGGGGGGGCCGCGGATACGCAGTATTTT	CASSREGGAADTQYF
TRBV9	NA	TRBJ1-3	NA	TGTGCCAGCAGCGTAGCGTCAGGTCCTGGAAACACCATATATTTT	CASSVASGPGNTIYF
TRBV14	NA	TRBJ2-3	NA	TGTGCCAGCAGCCAAGCACCGGGGCTTCCAGATACGCAGTATTTT	CASSQAPGLPDTQYF
TRBV7-9	NA	TRBJ1-1	NA	TGTGCCAGCAGCTTAGCCCCGTCAGGGGCTAAGAACACTGAAGCTTTCTTT	CASSLAPSGAKNTEAFF
TRBV6-1	NA	TRBJ2-1	NA	TGTGCCAGCAGTGAAAGGTGGAGGAATGAGCAGTTCTTC	CASSERWRNEQFF
TRBV28	few	TRBJ1-4	NA	TGTGCCAGCTCCACGGGGGGTCTAACTAATGAAAAACTGTTTTTT	CASSTGGLTNEKLFF
TRBV3-1/TRBV3-2	NA	TRBJ2-6	TRBD1	TGTGCCAGCAGTTTCATCCGGGACAGGGGCCCTGGGGCCAACGTCCTGACTTTC	CASSFIRDRGPGANVLTF
TRBV9	NA	TRBJ2-5	TRBD2	TGTGCCAGCAGCGTCTCTTTTGGGGGGGGAGAGACCCAGTACTTC	CASSVSFGGGETQYF
TRBV9	NA	TRBJ1-1	NA	TGTGCCAGCAGCGTCAAATCGGACGGGAACGCTGAAGCTTTCTTT	CASSVKSDGNAEAFF
TRBV5-1	NA	TRBJ1-2	NA	TGCGCCAGCAGCCTGGACGGAGACTATGGCTACACCTTC	CASSLDGDYGYTF
TRBV28	NA	TRBJ2-1	TRBD1	TGTGCCAGCAGTTCCCCACAGGGGGTTAAGGAGCAGTTCTTC	CASSSPQGVKEQFF